This T cell receptor (beta chain) comes out of a study of cytomegalovirus exposure and HLA in healthy donors. Overall study: In an earlier analysis, some 110 million unique TCR beta sequences were found from some 200 million T cells. Whole-study results and caveats: TCR beta V- and J-gene trimming, according to a later analysis, was linked to a missense DCLRE1C variant. Earlier analysis yielded a pattern in which most TCR beta V segments were productive about 90% or about 30% of the time. Later on, an analysis tied 15,000 to 20,000 TCR beta sequences to HLA alleles at 0.05 false discovery rate.

The PCR contained 60 Vbeta and 13 Jbeta primers. Produced via immunoSEQ multiplex PCR; TCRdb's table is partial and in-frame only. There are over 150,000 clones in the sample; about four fifths occur only once, and around 4.5% lies in the top ten. In regard to this clone: As yet, its antigen is unknown.

V trimming: 5 bases; J trimming: 5 bases; junction bases outside the gene matches: 4. From germline, CDR1 is ENHRY and CDR2 SYGVKD. The CDR3 runs to 13 residues. The TCR comes from a young man in good health and CMV-seronegative. The rearrangement uses TRBV10-3 and TRBJ1-1, with 8 bases identical to TRBD1. The sequencing input was PBMCs. CDR3 in amino acids: CAISQQGGTEAFF. The CDR3 nucleotides are TGTGCCATCAGTCAACAGGGGGGTACTGAAGCTTTCTTT.